This TCR beta chain was observed in a study of T-cell reconstitution after alpha-beta-depleted transplantation in children. Study observations and caveats: The study reportedly traced alpha-beta T cells about two months after transplant to several hundred expanded graft clones.

This clonotype showed up many times. Its antigen is unknown. Germline CDR1 SGDLS, CDR2 YYNGEE. V lost 2 bases, J lost 8 bases, and 10 bases stayed unmatched. The CDR3 length is 15 residues. Preparing the TCRbeta library involved the use of unique molecular identifiers. TCRdb processed the PCR reads anew with MiXCR; each CDR3 protein has one entry. Here the sample spans hundreds of thousands of distinct CDR3 sequences, about 10% being singletons. The J gene is TRBJ2-1, the V gene TRBV9; 7 bases line up with TRBD2. This receptor was identified in a child younger than 10 with inherited bone marrow failure, due to receive a stem cell transplant. Sequences were derived from PBMCs, sampled before TCRalphabeta/CD19-depleted stem cell transplant. DNA for the CDR3: TGTGCCAGCAGCGTCGGGACTATCCCAACGGATGAGCAGTTCTTC. Translation: CASSVGTIPTDEQFF.